The 15 T cell receptor beta chains below all came from one sample that was sequenced in a study of OX40 agonist ivuxolimab in advanced cancers. Libraries were prepared by immunoSEQ multiplex PCR; TCRdb keeps only in-frame clonotypes and omits some of them. The sample consists of roughly 53,000 clones, approximately 93% of them appearing once. Sequencing used CD4+ or CD8+ T cells sorted from blood, obtained in a trial of the OX40 agonist ivuxolimab. These receptors came from an adult with an advanced solid tumor such as melanoma, head and neck, liver or kidney cancer.

This CDR3 is CASSFRVTNTEAFF. The CDR3 region has the DNA TGTGCCAGCAGCTTCAGGGTGACGAACACTGAAGCTTTCTTT. The V gene is TRBV11-2, the J gene TRBJ1-1; a weak D match, TRBD1 (5 bases). This CDR3 has 14 amino acids. Between the trimmed V and J ends, which lost 3 bases and 1 base, there was a span of 9 bases. Germline V gene lookup returns CDR1 SGHAT and CDR2 FQNNGV.

J is TRBJ1-3 and V is TRBV15; maybe TRBD1 (5 bases). Germline V CDR1 and CDR2: LNHNV, YYDKDF (reference sequence). The length of the CDR3 is 21 residues. Trimming took 0 bases from V and 3 from J, leaving 27 bases between them. The CDR3 DNA reads TGTGCCACCAGCAGAGAGAGGGGTATTGACAATCTACAGCGCTATGGAAACACCATATATTTT. It codes for CATSRERGIDNLQRYGNTIYF.

The CDR3 DNA is TGTGCCAGCAGCCCCCGACAGGGAGTCCACACTGAAGCTTTCTTT. Translation: CASSPRQGVHTEAFF. The chain employs TRBV9 and TRBJ1-1, with 7 positions matching TRBD1. Per germline, CDR1 SGDLS and CDR2 YYNGEE. This CDR3 spans 15 amino acids. V dropped 4 bases and J dropped 3; count of bases not matched to a gene: 9. Looking up the rest from reference TRBV9 and TRBJ1-1 gives the full variable domain: DSGVTQTPKHLITATGQRVTLRCSPRSGDLSVYWYQQSLDQGLQFLIQYYNGEERAKGNILERFSAQQFPDLHSELNLSSLELGDSALYFCASSPRQGVHTEAFFGQGTRLTVV.

The CDR3 reads CASSQEMGLGNQPQHF. In DNA, the CDR3 is TGCGCCAGCAGCCAAGAAATGGGCTTGGGCAATCAGCCCCAGCATTTT. The chain employs TRBV4-1 and TRBJ1-5; D is uncertain. Between the trimmed V and J ends, which lost 0 bases and 2 bases, there was a span of 11 bases. Germline CDR1 and CDR2: MGHRA and YSYEKL. The CDR3 consists of 16 residues.

DNA of the CDR3: TGTGCCAGCAGCACGAACCCCCGCATAGATGAGCAGTTCTTC. Its protein is CASSTNPRIDEQFF. V usage is TRBV7-8 and J usage is TRBJ2-1; D remains unclear. V was shortened by 5 bases and J by 8 bases, with 16 bases between the two germline ends. CDR1 is SGHVS, CDR2 FQNEAQ, per germline. CDR3 length: 14 residues.

The rearrangement joins TRBV30 to TRBJ1-2; D is ambiguous. This CDR3 region has 13 residues. The germline V gene encodes CDR1 GTSNPN and CDR2 SVGIG (reference sequence). Trimming shortened V by 0 bases and J by 1 base, and 6 bases separated the two germline ends. CDR3 sequence: CAWSVHGNYGYTF. The CDR3 DNA sequence: TGTGCCTGGAGTGTACACGGTAACTATGGCTACACCTTC.

This clone appeared a single time. The chain joins TRBV7-3 to TRBJ2-2; unclear D gene. V was shortened by 5 bases and J by 6 bases, with 16 bases between the two germline ends. The CDR3 length is 15 residues. CDR1 is SGHTA and CDR2 is FQGTGA in the germline V gene. CDR3 DNA: TGTGCCAGCAGCCCCCGCACCGCCGGAGCCGGGGAGCTGTTTTTT. Protein product: CASSPRTAGAGELFF.

The chain is built from TRBV7-9 and TRBJ2-1, with 7 bases lining up with TRBD2. CDR3 length: 13 amino acids. V was clipped by 5 bases and J by 10 bases; unmatched bases: 8. Germline-derived CDR1 and CDR2 are SEHNR and FQNEAQ (reference sequence). In DNA, the CDR3 is TGTGCCAGCAGCCCCGCCGGGGGAGGGGAGCAGTTCTTC. It yields the protein CASSPAGGGEQFF.

The chain combines TRBV7-9 with TRBJ2-1; 11 bases map to TRBD1. V lost 3 bases and J lost 4; bases outside the gene matches: 5. The germline V gene has CDR1 SEHNR and CDR2 FQNEAQ (reference sequence). The CDR3 is made up of 16 amino acids. CDR3 loop: CASSLGQGVGYNEQFF. CDR3 DNA: TGTGCCAGCAGCTTGGGACAGGGGGTTGGGTACAATGAGCAGTTCTTC.

V gene TRBV4-3 combines with J gene TRBJ2-6; 9 bases fit TRBD2. This CDR3 is built from 19 residues. The germline V gene encodes CDR1 LGHNA and CDR2 YSLEER. V was pared by 4 bases and J by 2 bases, with 12 bases of the junction left unmatched. The CDR3 loop is CASSLLAGSLGPGANVLTF. CDR3 in DNA: TGCGCCAGCAGCCTTCTAGCGGGAAGTTTAGGGCCTGGGGCCAACGTCCTGACTTTC.

The gene calls are TRBV5-6 and TRBJ2-1, with 10 bases that match TRBD2. V lost 5 bases to trimming and J lost 5 bases; unmatched junction nucleotides: 7. In germline, CDR1 is SGHDT, CDR2 YYEEEE. CDR3 length: 15 amino acids. In DNA form, the CDR3 reads TGTGCCAGCAGACCTAGCGGGAGTGGCCACAATGAGCAGTTCTTC. Translated, it gives CASRPSGSGHNEQFF.

V gene TRBV7-6 combines with J gene TRBJ2-1, with D unresolved. Germline CDR1 is SGHVS and CDR2 is FNYEAQ. CDR3 size: 15 residues. V dropped 4 bases and J dropped 2 bases, with 12 bases sitting between them. CDR3 DNA: TGTGCCAGCAGCTCCCCTTGGGAACCCTACAATGAGCAGTTCTTC. As protein: CASSSPWEPYNEQFF.

The chain carries TRBV4-2 and TRBJ2-1, with D possibly called TRBD1 or TRBD2 (6 bases each). Germline CDR1 is LGHNA and CDR2 is YNFKEQ. V dropped 5 bases and J dropped 6 bases, with 8 bases sitting between them. The CDR3 has 12 amino acids. The CDR3 reads CASSWGANEQFF. In DNA, the CDR3 is TGTGCCAGCAGCTGGGGGGCCAATGAGCAGTTCTTC.

The V gene is TRBV4-3, the J gene TRBJ2-7; perhaps TRBD2 as D (7 bases). The CDR3 is 15 residues long. The ends were cut back, 1 base at V and 3 bases at J, with 13 bases in the middle. The germline gives CDR1 LGHNA, CDR2 YSLEER. The CDR3 is CASSQVRGGGYEQYF. CDR3 bases: TGCGCCAGCAGCCAAGTTAGGGGAGGGGGCTACGAGCAGTACTTC.

The J gene is TRBJ1-5, the V gene TRBV6-5, with 9 nucleotides matching TRBD1. CDR3 length: 15 amino acids. Trimming took 5 bases from V and 2 from J; bases not matched to a gene: 4. CDR1 MNHEY and CDR2 SVGAGI come from the germline V gene. The CDR3 spells CASSRGQGGNQPQHF. The CDR3 DNA is TGTGCCAGCAGTCGGGGACAGGGAGGCAATCAGCCCCAGCATTTT.